This entry lists 26 T cell receptor beta chains sequenced from one sample in a study of blood T cells in healthy people across ages. A sample-barcoded 5' primer and a J-beta primer mix were used in a second PCR of roughly 7 to 11 cycles. A single record per CDR3 protein comes from TCRdb applying MiXCR to the 5' RACE reads. The profile shows 1 million to 1.2 million distinct CDR3 sequences, about two fifths of them singletons. Sequenced: blood. The receptors come from a young man in good health.

V is TRBV19 and J is TRBJ2-5; 8 bases map to TRBD1. J gave up 5 bases and V 3 bases, and 11 bases lay outside the gene matches. Germline V lookup: CDR1 LNHDA, CDR2 SQIVND (reference sequence). This CDR3 is built from 16 residues. CDR3 coding DNA: TGTGCCAGTAGTATTCGGACAGGGACATCGACGGAGACCCAGTACTTC. It encodes CASSIRTGTSTETQYF.

This rearrangement joins TRBV4-2 to TRBJ2-2, with no clear D. Between the trimmed V and J ends, which lost 1 base and 6 bases, there was a span of 9 bases. The CDR3 totals 14 residues. Per germline, CDR1 LGHNA and CDR2 YNFKEQ. CDR3 in DNA: TGTGCCAGCAGCCAAGTCTTTGGCCCCGGGGAGCTGTTTTTT. Protein sequence: CASSQVFGPGELFF.

This clonotype was seen more than once but under ten times. The genes are TRBV6-2 or TRBV6-3 and TRBJ2-1; TRBD1 aligns across 10 bases. This CDR3 region has 15 residues. J was trimmed by 12 bases and V by 2 bases; bases with no gene match: 10. Per germline, CDR1 MNHEY and CDR2 SVGEGT. The CDR3 here is CASSYEDRGRQRQFF. CDR3 nucleotides: TGTGCCAGCAGTTACGAAGACAGGGGGCGTCAGAGGCAGTTCTTC.

The chain employs TRBV20-1 and TRBJ2-1; maybe TRBD1 (6 bases). V shed 6 bases and J shed 13 bases, with 31 bases lying between them. Germline V gene data show CDR1 as DFQATT and CDR2 as SNEGSKA (reference sequence). This CDR3 region has 16 residues. The CDR3 nucleotides read TGCAGTGCCCCGATGGGGGCGGTGACCCTCCAAGAGACCCAGTTCTTC. It yields the protein CSAPMGAVTLQETQFF.

CDR3 coding DNA: TGTGCCAGCGCTTATGAGGGGGCCTACAATGAGCAGTTCTTC. This translates into CASAYEGAYNEQFF. The chain joins TRBV2 to TRBJ2-1; D might be TRBD1 (6 bases). Germline values: CDR1 SNHLY, CDR2 FYNNEI. The ends were cut back, 8 bases at V and 2 bases at J, with 13 bases in the middle. CDR3 length: 14 amino acids.

This clonotype appeared a few times. This sequence joins TRBV5-1 and TRBJ1-6; D is ambiguous. V dropped 4 bases and J dropped 15 bases, with 26 bases sitting between them. CDR3 size: 16 residues. CDR1 is SGHRS, CDR2 YFSETQ, per germline. This CDR3 reads CASSLEGGREGLLLHF. The CDR3 bases are TGCGCCAGCAGCCTGGAGGGCGGCCGCGAAGGTTTACTCCTCCACTTT.

This clonotype was picked up a small number of times. The chain recombines TRBV5-5 with TRBJ1-4; D is unclear. Trimming stripped 4 bases from V and 8 bases from J, with 18 bases between. Germline assignment: CDR1 SGHKS and CDR2 YYEKEE (reference sequence). The CDR3 runs 15 residues. The CDR3 reads CASSAGATAGEKLFF. The CDR3 DNA reads as TGTGCCAGCAGCGCAGGAGCTACGGCGGGGGAAAAACTGTTTTTT.

This clonotype was observed a few times. J is TRBJ1-1 and V is TRBV5-5, with unresolved D. The CDR3 sequence is 16 residues long. V was shortened by 1 base and J by 2 bases, with 15 bases between the two germline ends. CDR1 is SGHKS, CDR2 YYEKEE, per germline (reference sequence). CDR3: CASSLSGSNSNTEAFF. In DNA, the CDR3 is TGTGCCAGCAGCTTGAGTGGTTCGAATTCCAACACTGAAGCTTTCTTT.

The rearrangement links TRBV20-1 to TRBJ2-1; TRBD2 matches at 15 bases. The CDR3 is made up of 16 amino acids. Germline V gene data show CDR1 as DFQATT and CDR2 as SNEGSKA (reference sequence). Unmatched junction bases numbered 9, after V lost 4 bases and J lost 8 bases. The CDR3 loop reads CSATRTSGGEYYEQFF. The CDR3 bases are TGCAGTGCTACCCGGACTAGCGGGGGGGAATACTATGAGCAGTTCTTC.

In regard to this clonotype: Mismatch with germline at one junction end may stem from a read error. V and J are TRBV11-2 and TRBJ2-4, with a possible D match to TRBD2 (6 bases). This CDR3 spans 12 amino acids. Looked up from germline, CDR1 is SGHAT and CDR2 is FQNNGV. CDR3 residues: CAGSPGGYIQYF. The CDR3 region has the DNA TGTGCCGGCAGCCCCGGGGGATACATTCAGTACTTC.

The table lists this clonotype with a few counts. The chain links TRBV6-1 to TRBJ1-2; D uncertain. This CDR3 is built from 15 residues. Germline CDR1 and CDR2: MNHNS and SASEGT. V shed 4 bases and J shed 2 bases, with 14 bases lying between them. This CDR3 is CASSVSGMGNYGYTF. Written as DNA, the CDR3 is TGTGCCAGCAGTGTCAGCGGTATGGGAAACTATGGCTACACCTTC.

This sequence joins TRBV29-1 and TRBJ2-3, with 7 bases matching TRBD1. CDR1 SQVTM and CDR2 ANQGSEA come from the germline V gene. Trimming took 5 bases from V and 4 from J; bases not matched to a gene: 9. There are 14 residues in the CDR3. The CDR3 nucleotides are TGCAGCGTTAGACAGGGAAGTACGGCAGATACGCAGTATTTT. Its protein product is CSVRQGSTADTQYF.

Points on this clonotype: A much larger clonotype is one base distant, so this may be a read error. V and J are TRBV27 and TRBJ2-1, with D possibly matching TRBD1 (5 bases). Per the germline V gene, CDR1 is MNHEY and CDR2 is SMNVEV (reference sequence). There are 13 residues in the CDR3. V dropped 5 bases and J dropped 4 bases, with 9 bases sitting between them. CDR3 in amino acids: CASSRRDYNEQFF. CDR3 nucleotides: TGTGCCAGCAGTCGCAGGGATTACAATGAGCAGTTCTTC.

CDR3 nucleotide sequence: TGTGCCAGCACCCGCGCAGGGTCCGATGGCTACACCTTC. Amino acid sequence: CASTRAGSDGYTF. This chain links TRBV6-2 or TRBV6-3 with TRBJ1-2; TRBD1 might be the D (5 bases). V lost 7 bases and J 6 bases, leaving 15 bases between the germline ends. The CDR3 spans 13 residues. From germline, CDR1 is MNHEY and CDR2 SVGEGT.

The CDR3 DNA reads as TGCAGTGCTAGAAAGGGGGGTATGAACACCGGGGAGCTGTTTTTT. Its translation is CSARKGGMNTGELFF. The chain links TRBV20-1 to TRBJ2-2; D is possibly TRBD1 or TRBD2 (6 bases each). CDR3 length: 15 residues. CDR1 DFQATT and CDR2 SNEGSKA come from the germline V gene (reference sequence). Trimming cost V 2 bases and J 1 base, with 11 bases left between them.

This clonotype turned up a few times. The chain uses TRBV12-3 or TRBV12-4 and TRBJ2-1; no firm D call. The CDR3 contains 16 residues. Trimming shortened V by 2 bases and J by 7 bases, and 18 bases separated the two germline ends. CDR3 amino acids: CASSLNPDLVDNEQFF. The CDR3 DNA is TGTGCCAGCAGTTTAAATCCGGACCTTGTGGATAATGAGCAGTTCTTC.

The V and J genes are TRBV5-1 and TRBJ2-3; D might be TRBD1 (5 bases). V lost 2 bases to trimming and J lost 2 bases, with 12 bases between them. Germline CDR1 is SGHRS and CDR2 is YFSETQ. The CDR3 length is 15 residues. The CDR3, as DNA: TGCGCCAGCAGCTTAAGACAGACCCCCACAGATACGCAGTATTTT. Amino acids: CASSLRQTPTDTQYF.

A remark on this clonotype: This sequence may be a read error, since a much larger clone differs from it by one base. The chain carries TRBV5-1 and TRBJ1-2; D remains ambiguous. This CDR3 is built from 15 residues. In germline, CDR1 is SGHRS, CDR2 YFSETQ. The CDR3 DNA reads TGCGCCGGCAGCTACGGACCCGAGAGGGCCTATGGCTACACCTTC. Translated: CAGSYGPERAYGYTF.

V gene TRBV3-1 combines with J gene TRBJ2-7; a possible D gene is TRBD1 (6 bases). The V end lost 1 base, the J end lost 2 bases, and 12 bases lay between the germline ends. The CDR3 contains 15 residues. CDR1 LGHDT and CDR2 YNNKEL come from the germline V gene (reference sequence). The DNA for the CDR3 is TGTGCCAGCAGCCAAGCGTCGGGACATACCTACGAGCAGTACTTC. The encoded protein is CASSQASGHTYEQYF.

This clonotype was recorded a few times. The CDR3 region is CATSRGDRNDEQFF. The CDR3 DNA reads as TGTGCCACCAGCAGAGGGGACAGGAACGATGAGCAGTTCTTC. This chain uses TRBV15 with TRBJ2-1, with 8 bases identical to TRBD1. This CDR3 is 14 amino acids long. In germline, CDR1 is LNHNV, CDR2 YYDKDF (reference sequence). V was clipped by 1 base and J by 8 bases; unmatched bases: 4.

This clonotype was counted a few times. The chain carries TRBV6-5 and TRBJ1-2; D gene unclear. CDR1 and CDR2 (germline): MNHEY, SVGAGI. The CDR3 spans 14 residues. V lost 2 bases to trimming and J lost 4 bases, with 11 bases between them. CDR3 DNA: TGTGCCAGCAGTTACGACGGCAGCCCCTATGGCTACACCTTC. Its translation: CASSYDGSPYGYTF.

This clonotype was seen many times. The CDR3 protein is CASSQDLAGTDTQYF. CDR3 DNA sequence: TGCGCCAGCAGCCAAGACCTAGCTGGAACAGATACGCAGTATTTT. The rearrangement links TRBV4-3 to TRBJ2-3; D perhaps matches TRBD2 (5 bases). The CDR3 totals 15 residues. Germline CDR1 LGHNA, CDR2 YSLEER. The ends were cut back, 0 bases at V and 3 bases at J, with 10 bases in the middle.

This clonotype was observed a few times. V gene TRBV12-3 or TRBV12-4 combines with J gene TRBJ1-2; D ambiguous. The CDR3 has 14 amino acids. Trimming left V 6 bases short and J 6 bases short, with 17 bases between. The CDR3 spells CASSPLSGRHGYTF. CDR3 DNA: TGTGCCAGCAGCCCCCTTTCCGGGAGACATGGCTACACCTTC.

This clonotype showed up just a few times. Here the CDR3 DNA reads TGCAGTGCTAGAGATATGAGGGGAAGCACAGATACGCAGTATTTT. Amino acid sequence: CSARDMRGSTDTQYF. This chain uses TRBV20-1 with TRBJ2-3; D may be TRBD1 or TRBD2 (5 bases each). The CDR3 contains 15 residues. CDR1 is DFQATT, CDR2 SNEGSKA, per germline (reference sequence). The V and J ends lost 0 bases and 0 bases respectively, with 10 bases between them.

This clonotype occurred many times. The rearrangement joins TRBV5-1 to TRBJ1-4; a possible D gene is TRBD1 (5 bases). This CDR3 has 15 residues. V lost 0 bases to trimming and J lost 7 bases, with 13 bases between them. CDR1 and CDR2 from the germline V gene are SGHRS and YFSETQ. CDR3: CASSLVPRGFEKLFF. The CDR3 nucleotides are TGCGCCAGCAGCTTGGTACCGAGGGGATTTGAAAAACTGTTTTTT.

V usage is TRBV20-1 and J usage is TRBJ1-5, with D unclear. The V end was cut by 5 bases, the J end by 0 bases, with 11 bases between. The CDR3 totals 14 residues. CDR1 and CDR2 from the germline V gene are DFQATT and SNEGSKA (reference sequence). Written as DNA, the CDR3 is TGCAGTGCTCCTGACAAACATAGCAATCAGCCCCAGCATTTT. This gives the protein CSAPDKHSNQPQHF.